One sample yielded the 17 T cell receptor beta chains listed below, sequenced in a study of breast tumors, draining lymph nodes, adjacent tissues (dated by TCRdb to 2016 to 2017). Library preparation was by multiplex PCR. Reads for this sample came from an Illumina HiSeq 2000. TCRdb itself trimmed the public reads at Q25 with fastp, ran MiXCR and retained productive beta chains. Entries are consolidated by CDR3 protein sequence, retaining the most common genes and DNA. Within this sample are 200,000 or so distinct CDR3 sequences, with roughly 29% of them counted one time only. About 4.3% of the sample is held by the ten biggest clonotypes. The lymph node samples were taken from the axillary draining lymph nodes of breast cancer patients. Sequencing was performed on axillary lymph node tissue. These receptors were taken from a female donor with breast cancer. Some clones in this sample may be carry-over from other donors' samples.

With regard to this clonotype: A much larger clone differs by one base, so this may be a read error. CDR3 sequence: CASSRDTGELFF. The CDR3 region has the DNA TGTGCCAGCAGTCGGGACACCGGGGAGCTGTTTTTT. The chain has TRBV6-6 and TRBJ2-2; D is unclear. Between the trimmed V and J ends, which lost 5 bases and 3 bases, there was a span of 4 bases. The CDR3 covers 12 residues. CDR1 MNHNY and CDR2 SVGAGI come from the germline V gene (reference sequence).

V usage is TRBV29-1 and J usage is TRBJ2-6; 10 bases are a match to TRBD2. Germline assignment: CDR1 SQVTM and CDR2 ANQGSEA. J was trimmed by 1 base and V by 6 bases; bases with no gene match: 12. The CDR3 is 18 amino acids. CDR3 in DNA: TGCAGCGTACTTAATACGGGACTAGCGTGGTCTGGGGCCAACGTCCTGACTTTC. Translating it yields CSVLNTGLAWSGANVLTF.

Note on this clonotype: This may be a read error: a much more frequent sequence differs by one nucleotide. The chain carries TRBV12-3 or TRBV12-4 and TRBJ2-2; D gene uncertain. This CDR3 is 14 amino acids long. The V end was cut by 3 bases, the J end by 7 bases, with 12 bases between. The CDR3 sequence: CASSFSGRYGELFF. The CDR3 bases are TGTGCCAGCAGTTTCTCCGGCCGATACGGGGAGCTGTTTTTT.

A note on this clonotype: This clone may be a read error of a much larger clone one base away. The V gene is TRBV20-1, the J gene TRBJ2-5; unclear D gene. Germline V gene sequence: CDR1 DFQATT, CDR2 SNEGSKA (reference sequence). The CDR3 is 12 amino acids. Here the CDR3 reads CSAIRAQEAQYF. CDR3 nucleotides: TGCAGTGCTATCCGAGCCCAAGAGGCCCAGTACTTC.

V is TRBV20-1 and J is TRBJ2-1; 8 nucleotides line up with TRBD2. V lost 1 base and J lost 3; bases outside the gene matches: 17. This CDR3 comprises 19 residues. Germline CDR1 reads DFQATT; CDR2 reads SNEGSKA (reference sequence). The CDR3 nucleotides read TGCAGTGCTAGAGCCCCCGGGACTAGTGCCCTCTCCCTCTACAATGAGCAGTTCTTC. Translating gives CSARAPGTSALSLYNEQFF.

This clonotype was recorded a few times. A single base separates this from a much larger clone, so it may be a read error. The CDR3 region is CASSLGVNERLFF. In DNA, the CDR3 is TGTGCCAGCAGTTTGGGAGTGAACGAAAGACTGTTTTTT. V is TRBV12-3 or TRBV12-4 and J is TRBJ1-4; D is unresolved. This CDR3 has 13 residues.

This clonotype was detected a few times. Given a much more abundant clone one base away, this may be a read error. The chain couples TRBV11-2 to TRBJ2-7, with D uncertain. The CDR3 is 17 residues long. The germline V gene has CDR1 SGHAT and CDR2 FQNNGV. V was shortened by 1 base and J by 0 bases, with 16 bases between the two germline ends. CDR3 region: CASSLARGAFSSYEQYF. For the CDR3, the DNA is TGTGCCAGCAGCTTAGCCCGAGGTGCGTTCAGCTCCTACGAGCAGTACTTC.

This chain uses TRBV6-5 with TRBJ2-5, with a tentative D call TRBD1 (7 bases). V was shortened by 8 bases and J by 2 bases, with 18 bases between the two germline ends. The length of the CDR3 is 15 residues. CDR1 and CDR2 (germline): MNHEY, SVGAGI. CDR3 sequence (DNA): TGTGCCAGCTGGAGGGGGCCGCCCGATCAAGAGACCCAGTACTTC. It yields the protein CASWRGPPDQETQYF.

The sample holds many counts of this clonotype. This chain uses TRBV3-1 with TRBJ1-2, with a weak D call TRBD1 (5 bases). CDR3 size: 14 residues. Trimming shortened V by 5 bases and J by 4 bases, and 14 bases separated the two germline ends. Per the germline V gene, CDR1 is LGHDT and CDR2 is YNNKEL (reference sequence). CDR3 amino acids: CASSSGHGRYGYTF. The DNA for the CDR3 is TGTGCCAGCAGCTCCGGACACGGACGCTATGGCTACACCTTC.

The V gene is TRBV30, the J gene TRBJ1-3; D might be TRBD1 (5 bases). With 2 bases removed from V and 4 bases from J, the gap between germline ends came to 15 bases. The CDR3 runs 15 residues. The germline V gene has CDR1 GTSNPN and CDR2 SVGIG (reference sequence). The CDR3 here is CAWSRGTAGGNTIYF. The CDR3 DNA follows: TGTGCCTGGAGTCGGGGGACGGCAGGGGGAAACACCATATATTTT.

The table lists this clonotype with many counts. The J gene is TRBJ1-6, the V gene TRBV6-1; 9 bases map to TRBD1. Germline V lookup: CDR1 MNHNS, CDR2 SASEGT. Losses at the gene ends were 7 bases for V and 7 bases for J; bases not matched to a gene: 5. CDR3 size: 14 residues. CDR3 DNA sequence: TGTGCCAGCATTGAGACAGGGGGGAATTCACCCCTCCACTTT. Protein sequence: CASIETGGNSPLHF.

This clonotype was seen more than once but under ten times. The rearrangement links TRBV7-2 to TRBJ2-7; D not certain. Germline assignment: CDR1 SGHTA and CDR2 FQGNSA. The V end was cut by 3 bases, the J end by 1 base, with 4 bases between. This CDR3 is 12 amino acids long. DNA of the CDR3: TGTGCCAGCAGCTTCCTATCCTACGAGCAGTACTTC. Translation: CASSFLSYEQYF.

This clonotype is a singleton in its sample. This sequence joins TRBV7-9 and TRBJ2-1, with 14 bases aligning to TRBD2. CDR1 is SEHNR and CDR2 is FQNEAQ in the germline V gene (reference sequence). The trim removed 3 bases at V and 4 bases at J, leaving 2 bases unmatched. The CDR3 consists of 16 residues. CDR3 sequence: CASSLGTSGRYNEQFF. The CDR3 coding sequence is TGTGCCAGCAGCTTGGGGACTAGCGGGAGATACAATGAGCAGTTCTTC.

As regards this clonotype: This clone may be a read error of a much larger clone one base away. The J gene is TRBJ2-1, the V gene TRBV11-1, with D unclear. CDR1 and CDR2 (germline): SGHAT, FQDESV (reference sequence). The CDR3 runs to 13 residues. The CDR3 loop reads CASSPTRYTEQFF. CDR3 bases: TGTGCCAGCAGCCCGACTCGGTACACTGAGCAGTTCTTC. Complete variable domain (other parts from reference TRBV11-1 and TRBJ2-1): EAEVAQSPRYKITEKSQAVAFWCDPISGHATLYWYRQILGQGPELLVQFQDESVVDDSQLPKDRFSAERLKGVDSTLKIQPAELGDSAMYLCASSPTRYTEQFFGPGTRLTVL.

The chain has TRBV13 and TRBJ2-7; TRBD1 matches at 7 bases. V lost 4 bases, J lost 0 bases, and 6 bases stayed unmatched. Looked up from germline, CDR1 is PRHDT and CDR2 is FYEKMQ (reference sequence). The CDR3 loop spans 15 amino acids. The CDR3 nucleotides read TGTGCCAGCAGCTCTCTCCGGGACAGCTCCTACGAGCAGTACTTC. This gives the protein CASSSLRDSSYEQYF.

This clonotype has only one observation. The chain couples TRBV7-3 to TRBJ1-2; D ambiguous. Between the trimmed V and J ends, which lost 0 bases and 8 bases, there was a span of 13 bases. CDR1 and CDR2 (germline): SGHTA, FQGTGA. CDR3 length equals 14 residues. The CDR3 reads CASSLTPSTSGYTF. Written as DNA, the CDR3 is TGTGCCAGCAGCTTAACCCCGTCTACGTCCGGCTACACCTTC.

This clonotype occurred many times. V gene TRBV7-8 combines with J gene TRBJ2-1, with 7 bases lining up with TRBD1. The CDR3 totals 16 residues. V was clipped by 4 bases and J by 4 bases; unmatched bases: 10. In germline, CDR1 is SGHVS, CDR2 FQNEAQ. CDR3 in DNA: TGTGCCAGCAGCTCACAGGGGCCATCGCCTTACAATGAGCAGTTCTTC. Protein: CASSSQGPSPYNEQFF.